Sequencing of this T cell receptor beta chain was carried out in a study of blood T cell repertoires in COVID-19. Whole-study context: Sources were T cells, B-cell-depleted T cells, or PBMCs; the material itself was cDNA or gDNA.

Per the authors' pipeline: Amplification with reference gene primers provided the estimates of nucleated cell counts. Only in-frame clones appear in the TCRdb table, and some are missing; sequencing was by immunoSEQ multiplex PCR. D and trimming come from the DNA, and the V and J calls and clone size come from that table. The sample lists about 150,000 clones; over 80% were seen once. V trimming: 1 base; J trimming: 6 bases; junction bases outside the gene matches: 6. The CDR3 extends over 15 amino acids. Per the germline V gene, CDR1 is LGHNA and CDR2 is YNFKEQ. All exposed participants met a person with COVID-19 within 2 weeks before entering the study.

What was sequenced was PBMCs or T cells enriched from blood (not recorded which). This chain links TRBV4-2 with TRBJ1-2, with TRBD1 matching over 9 bases. The source is a man between 65 and 80 years old who had been exposed to COVID-19. The CDR3 region is CASSQGIGQGHGYTF. The CDR3, as DNA: TGTGCCAGCAGCCAAGGCATTGGACAGGGGCATGGCTACACCTTC.